This TCR beta chain was documented in a study of blood T cell repertoires in COVID-19. Study as a whole: The cDNA or gDNA used as material had been derived from T cells, B-cell-depleted T cells, or PBMCs.

Germline CDR1 SEHNR, CDR2 FQNEAQ (reference sequence). The CDR3 loop spans 16 amino acids. With 3 bases clipped from V and 5 bases from J, the junction kept 10 bases outside the gene matches. As processed by the authors: Estimation of nucleated cell counts was performed using reference gene primer amplification. Assay used: immunoSEQ multiplex PCR; TCRdb lists only in-frame clones, some missing. That table furnishes V, J and clone size, whereas the DNA furnished D and trimming. Of about 220,000 clones in the sample, approximately 83% were seen once. The chain links TRBV7-9 to TRBJ1-1, with 9 positions matching TRBD1. What was sequenced was peripheral blood. This TCR was sampled from a woman between 40 and 50 years old with active or convalescent COVID-19. The CDR3 DNA reads as TGTGCCAGCAGCTTGAAGGGAGGACAGGGGAAGACTGAAGCTTTCTTT. It specifies CASSLKGGQGKTEAFF.